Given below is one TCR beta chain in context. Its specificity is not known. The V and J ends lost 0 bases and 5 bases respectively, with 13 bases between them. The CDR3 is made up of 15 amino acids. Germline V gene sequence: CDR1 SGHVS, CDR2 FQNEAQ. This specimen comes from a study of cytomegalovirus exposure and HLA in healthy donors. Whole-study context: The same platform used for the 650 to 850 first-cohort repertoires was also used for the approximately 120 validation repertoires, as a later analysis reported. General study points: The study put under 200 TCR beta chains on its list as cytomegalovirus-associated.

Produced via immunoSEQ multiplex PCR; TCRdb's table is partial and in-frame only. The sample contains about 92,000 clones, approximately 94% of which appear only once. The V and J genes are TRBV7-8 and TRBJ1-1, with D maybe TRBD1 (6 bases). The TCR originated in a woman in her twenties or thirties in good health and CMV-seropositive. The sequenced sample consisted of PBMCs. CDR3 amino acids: CASSLAGARRTEAFF. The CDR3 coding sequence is TGTGCCAGCAGCTTAGCGGGGGCTAGGCGGACTGAAGCTTTCTTT.